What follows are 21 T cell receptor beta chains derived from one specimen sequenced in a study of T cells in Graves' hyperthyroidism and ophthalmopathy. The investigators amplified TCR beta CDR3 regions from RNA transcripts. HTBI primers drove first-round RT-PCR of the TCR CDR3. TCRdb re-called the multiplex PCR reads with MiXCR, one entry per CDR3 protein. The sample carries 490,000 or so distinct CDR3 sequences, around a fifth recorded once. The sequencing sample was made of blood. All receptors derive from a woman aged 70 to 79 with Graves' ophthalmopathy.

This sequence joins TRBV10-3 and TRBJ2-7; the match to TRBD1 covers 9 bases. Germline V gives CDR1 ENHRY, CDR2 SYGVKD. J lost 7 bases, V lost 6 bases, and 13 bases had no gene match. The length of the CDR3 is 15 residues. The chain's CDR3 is CAIRPRDRELGEQYF. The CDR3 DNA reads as TGTGCCATCAGACCCCGGGACAGGGAACTAGGTGAGCAGTACTTC.

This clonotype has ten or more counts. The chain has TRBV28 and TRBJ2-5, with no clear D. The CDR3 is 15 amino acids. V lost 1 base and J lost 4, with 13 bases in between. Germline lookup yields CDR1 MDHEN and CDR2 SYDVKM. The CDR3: CASSLSLEPPETQYF. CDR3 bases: TGTGCCAGCAGTTTATCGCTAGAACCCCCAGAGACCCAGTACTTC.

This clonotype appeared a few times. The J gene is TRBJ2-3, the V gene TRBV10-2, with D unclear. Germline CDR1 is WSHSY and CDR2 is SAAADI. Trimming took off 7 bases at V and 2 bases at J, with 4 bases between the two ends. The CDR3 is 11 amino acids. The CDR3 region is CASTDTDTQYF. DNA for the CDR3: TGCGCCAGCACAGACACAGATACGCAGTATTTT.

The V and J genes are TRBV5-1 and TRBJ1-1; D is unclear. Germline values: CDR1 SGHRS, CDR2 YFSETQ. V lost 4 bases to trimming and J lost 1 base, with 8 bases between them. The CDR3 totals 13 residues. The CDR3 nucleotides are TGCGCCAGCAGCAAACACGAGAACACTGAAGCTTTCTTT. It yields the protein CASSKHENTEAFF.

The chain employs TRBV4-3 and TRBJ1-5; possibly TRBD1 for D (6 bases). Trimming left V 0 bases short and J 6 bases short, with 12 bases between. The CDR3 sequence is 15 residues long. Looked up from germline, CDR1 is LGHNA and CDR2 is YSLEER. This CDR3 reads CASSQERGGGQPQHF. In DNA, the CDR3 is TGCGCCAGCAGCCAAGAAAGGGGGGGAGGTCAGCCCCAGCATTTT.

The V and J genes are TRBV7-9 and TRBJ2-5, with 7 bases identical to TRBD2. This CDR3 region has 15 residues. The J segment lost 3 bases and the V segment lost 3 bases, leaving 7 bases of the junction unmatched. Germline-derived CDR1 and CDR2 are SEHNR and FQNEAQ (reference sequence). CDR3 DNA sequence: TGTGCCAGCAGCTTGGGAGGCGGGAGTGAAGAGACCCAGTACTTC. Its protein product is CASSLGGGSEETQYF.

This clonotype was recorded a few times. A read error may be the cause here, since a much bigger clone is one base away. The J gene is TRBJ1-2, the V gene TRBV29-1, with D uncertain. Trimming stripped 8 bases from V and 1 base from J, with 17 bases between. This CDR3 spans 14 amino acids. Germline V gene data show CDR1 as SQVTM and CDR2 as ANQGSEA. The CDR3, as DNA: TGCAGCATTGGGTCCTCGACGGGTAACTATGGCTACACCTTC. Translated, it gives CSIGSSTGNYGYTF. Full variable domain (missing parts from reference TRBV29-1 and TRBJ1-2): SAVISQKPSRDICQRGTSLTIQCQVDSQVTMMFWYRQQPGQSLTLIATANQGSEATYESGFVIDKFPISRPNLTFSTLTVSNMSPEDSSIYLCSIGSSTGNYGYTFGSGTRLTVV.

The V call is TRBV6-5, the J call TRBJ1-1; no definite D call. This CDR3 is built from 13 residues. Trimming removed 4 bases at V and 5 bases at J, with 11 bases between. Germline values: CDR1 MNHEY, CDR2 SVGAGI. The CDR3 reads CASSSTIGTEAFF. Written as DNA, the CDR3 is TGTGCCAGCAGTTCAACGATTGGGACTGAAGCTTTCTTT.

The CDR3: CASSRGRQGASGTVNEQFF. CDR3 DNA sequence: TGTGCCAGCAGCCGGGGGAGGCAGGGGGCCTCAGGTACGGTTAATGAGCAGTTCTTC. J is TRBJ2-1 and V is TRBV3-1; 8 bases fit TRBD1. Germline V gene data show CDR1 as LGHDT and CDR2 as YNNKEL (reference sequence). Unmatched junction bases numbered 21, after V lost 4 bases and J lost 7 bases. This CDR3 is built from 19 residues.

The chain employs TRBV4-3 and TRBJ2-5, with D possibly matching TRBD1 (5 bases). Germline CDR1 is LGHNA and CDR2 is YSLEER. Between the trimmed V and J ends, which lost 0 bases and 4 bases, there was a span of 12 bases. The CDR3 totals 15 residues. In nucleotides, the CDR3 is TGCGCCAGCAGCCAAGACTTTGGGGCGCGAGAGACCCAGTACTTC. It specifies CASSQDFGARETQYF.

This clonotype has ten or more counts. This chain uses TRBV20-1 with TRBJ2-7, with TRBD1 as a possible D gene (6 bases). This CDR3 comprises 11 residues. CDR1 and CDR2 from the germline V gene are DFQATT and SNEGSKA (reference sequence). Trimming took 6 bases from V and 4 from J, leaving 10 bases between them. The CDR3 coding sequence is TGCAGTGCGACAGGACATTACGAGCAGTACTTC. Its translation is CSATGHYEQYF.

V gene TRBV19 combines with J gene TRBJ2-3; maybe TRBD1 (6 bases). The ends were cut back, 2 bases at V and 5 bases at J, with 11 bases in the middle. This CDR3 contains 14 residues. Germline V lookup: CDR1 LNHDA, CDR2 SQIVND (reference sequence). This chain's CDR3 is CASSIQGSEDTQYF. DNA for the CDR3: TGTGCCAGTAGTATACAGGGGTCGGAAGATACGCAGTATTTT.

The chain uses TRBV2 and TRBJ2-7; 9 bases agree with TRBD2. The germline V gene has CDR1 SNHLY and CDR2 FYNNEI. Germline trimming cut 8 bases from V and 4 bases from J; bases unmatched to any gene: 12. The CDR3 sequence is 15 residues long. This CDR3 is CASCLVAGERYEQYF. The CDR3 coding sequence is TGTGCCAGCTGCTTAGTAGCGGGAGAGAGGTACGAGCAGTACTTC.

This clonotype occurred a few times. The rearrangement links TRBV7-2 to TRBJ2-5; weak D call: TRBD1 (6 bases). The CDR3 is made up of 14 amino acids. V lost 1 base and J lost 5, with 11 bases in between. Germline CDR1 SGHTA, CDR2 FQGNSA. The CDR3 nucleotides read TGTGCCAGCAGCTTAGTTACAGGGCCGGAGACCCAGTACTTC. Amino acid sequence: CASSLVTGPETQYF.

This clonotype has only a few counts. Here the CDR3 reads CASSSKGPYTGELFF. The CDR3 DNA is TGTGCCAGCAGCTCCAAGGGACCCTACACCGGGGAGCTGTTTTTT. V and J are TRBV7-3 and TRBJ2-2; D tentatively fits TRBD1 or TRBD2 (5 bases each). Looked up from germline, CDR1 is SGHTA and CDR2 is FQGTGA. The CDR3 has 15 amino acids. V gave up 4 bases and J gave up 3 bases, with 12 bases separating them.

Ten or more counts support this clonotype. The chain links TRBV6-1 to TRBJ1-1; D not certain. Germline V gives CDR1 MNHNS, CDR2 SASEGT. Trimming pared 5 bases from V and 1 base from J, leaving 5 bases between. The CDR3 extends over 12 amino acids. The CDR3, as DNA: TGTGCCAGCAGTTCTTGGAACACTGAAGCTTTCTTT. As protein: CASSSWNTEAFF.

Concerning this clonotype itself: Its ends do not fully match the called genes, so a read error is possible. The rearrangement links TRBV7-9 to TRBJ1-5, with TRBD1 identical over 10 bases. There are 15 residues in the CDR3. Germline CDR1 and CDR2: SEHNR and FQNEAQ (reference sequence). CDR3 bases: TGCGCCAGCAGTCCCGGACAGGGGGGGATACAGCCCCAGCATTTT. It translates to CASSPGQGGIQPQHF.

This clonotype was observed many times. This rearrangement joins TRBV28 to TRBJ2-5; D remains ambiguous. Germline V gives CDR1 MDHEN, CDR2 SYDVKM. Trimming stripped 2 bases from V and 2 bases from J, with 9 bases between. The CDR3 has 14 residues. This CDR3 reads CASSLPQTQETQYF. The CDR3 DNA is TGTGCCAGCAGTTTACCCCAGACTCAAGAGACCCAGTACTTC.

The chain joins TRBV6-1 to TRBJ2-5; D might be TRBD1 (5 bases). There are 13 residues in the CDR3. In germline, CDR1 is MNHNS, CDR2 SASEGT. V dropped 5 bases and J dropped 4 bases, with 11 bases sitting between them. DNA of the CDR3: TGTGCCAGCAGTTTGGGGCGTTCAGAGACCCAGTACTTC. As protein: CASSLGRSETQYF.

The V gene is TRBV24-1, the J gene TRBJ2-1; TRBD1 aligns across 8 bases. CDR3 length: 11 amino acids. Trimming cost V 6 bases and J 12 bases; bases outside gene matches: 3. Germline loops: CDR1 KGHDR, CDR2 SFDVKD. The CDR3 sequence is CATSSGTGQFF. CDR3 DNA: TGTGCCACCAGTTCTGGGACAGGGCAGTTCTTC.

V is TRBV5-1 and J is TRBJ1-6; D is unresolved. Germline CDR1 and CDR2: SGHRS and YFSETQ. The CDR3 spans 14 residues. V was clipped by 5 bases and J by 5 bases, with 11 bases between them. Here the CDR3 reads CASSSAGDNSPLHF. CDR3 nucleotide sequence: TGCGCCAGCAGTTCGGCAGGAGATAATTCACCCCTCCACTTT.